The 17 T cell receptor beta chains given below trace back to one sample, sequenced in a study of follicular helper T cells after annual influenza vaccination. Time point defined: 2015-2016 season, 7 days after influenza vaccination. Sequencing used immunoSEQ multiplex PCR; TCRdb keeps in-frame clones, though not all of them. The sample has 400 to 550 clones; approximately 79% are singletons. Material: CXCR5+ CD38+ circulating T follicular helper cells from blood, obtained 7 days after influenza vaccination. Subset: circulating Tfh, non-naive CD4+CXCR5+PD-1+ (ICOS+CD38+ or ICOS-CD38-). These receptors were collected from an adult who received the influenza vaccine.

The rearrangement joins TRBV27 to TRBJ2-3, with 8 bases lining up with TRBD2. Per germline, CDR1 MNHEY and CDR2 SMNVEV (reference sequence). The CDR3 runs to 18 residues. V was clipped by 5 bases and J by 1 base; unmatched bases: 14. The CDR3 loop reads CASSIITPTSGRTDTQYF. Here the CDR3 DNA reads TGTGCCAGCAGTATTATTACACCCACTAGCGGACGCACAGATACGCAGTATTTT.

This clone was detected only a few times. The V and J genes are TRBV5-5 and TRBJ1-1; D gene ambiguous. CDR1 and CDR2 (germline): SGHKS, YYEKEE (reference sequence). The CDR3 length is 13 residues. Trimming pared 2 bases from V and 1 base from J, leaving 6 bases between. CDR3 nucleotides: TGTGCCAGCAGCTTTGCCGGGAACACTGAAGCTTTCTTT. Encoded protein: CASSFAGNTEAFF. Full variable domain (rest looked up from reference TRBV5-5 and TRBJ1-1): DAGVTQSPTHLIKTRGQQVTLRCSPISGHKSVSWYQQVLGQGPQFIFQYYEKEERGRGNFPDRFSARQFPNYSSELNVNALLLGDSALYLCASSFAGNTEAFFGQGTRLTVV.

The chain couples TRBV27 to TRBJ2-1; TRBD2 aligns across 12 bases. The CDR3 has 14 residues. Germline CDR1 reads MNHEY; CDR2 reads SMNVEV (reference sequence). Trimming cost V 6 bases and J 4 bases; bases outside gene matches: 1. This CDR3 reads CASSGLAGYNEQFF. The CDR3 DNA is TGTGCCAGCAGCGGACTAGCGGGATACAATGAGCAGTTCTTC.

The chain employs TRBV9 and TRBJ2-1, with D perhaps matching TRBD1 (5 bases). This CDR3 is 14 amino acids long. Germline V lookup: CDR1 SGDLS, CDR2 YYNGEE. Trimming left V 0 bases short and J 7 bases short, with 11 bases between. For the CDR3, the DNA is TGTGCCAGCAGCGTAGGGGGCACATTAAATGAGCAGTTCTTC. Protein: CASSVGGTLNEQFF.

This clone was detected a few times. The chain links TRBV7-9 to TRBJ2-7; D is uncertain. CDR3 length equals 13 residues. Germline V gene data show CDR1 as SEHNR and CDR2 as FQNEAQ (reference sequence). The CDR3 sequence: CASSLRRITPEFV. In DNA, the CDR3 is TGTGCCAGCAGCTTAAGGAGAATCACACCTGAGTTTGTC.

J is TRBJ2-7 and V is TRBV19; D is unclear. This CDR3 is built from 14 residues. Germline V gene lookup returns CDR1 LNHDA and CDR2 SQIVND (reference sequence). Deletions cut 1 base from V and 2 bases from J, with 9 bases between. The CDR3 coding sequence is TGTGCCAGTAGTATAGGGGCAGGCCCCTACGAGCAGTACTTC. It yields the protein CASSIGAGPYEQYF.

The chain has TRBV11-3 and TRBJ2-7; D is unresolved. Trimming took 0 bases from V and 6 from J, leaving 9 bases between them. Germline CDR1 reads SGHNT; CDR2 reads YENEEA. The CDR3 covers 13 residues. CDR3 loop: CASSLDGLREQYF. In nucleotides, the CDR3 is TGTGCCAGCAGCTTAGATGGCCTTCGCGAGCAGTACTTC.

V and J are TRBV29-1 and TRBJ1-2; D call uncertain. V lost 3 bases and J 7 bases, leaving 18 bases between the germline ends. CDR3 size: 14 residues. CDR1 and CDR2 from the germline V gene are SQVTM and ANQGSEA. In nucleotides, the CDR3 is TGCAGCGTTGAGATAGGCCGGGCCGCGATTGGCTACACCTTC. The encoded protein is CSVEIGRAAIGYTF.

The V gene is TRBV6-5, the J gene TRBJ2-7, with TRBD1 matching over 7 bases. Germline CDR1 MNHEY, CDR2 SVGAGI. This CDR3 region has 16 residues. The trim removed 1 base at V and 2 bases at J, leaving 8 bases unmatched. This CDR3 is CASSYLPQGIAYEQYF. CDR3 in DNA: TGTGCCAGCAGTTACTTACCACAGGGGATTGCCTACGAGCAGTACTTC.

V and J are TRBV27 and TRBJ1-1; weak D call: TRBD1 (6 bases). In germline, CDR1 is MNHEY, CDR2 SMNVEV (reference sequence). This CDR3 region has 15 residues. V lost 0 bases to trimming and J lost 7 bases, with 15 bases between them. The CDR3 here is CASSLSAGGHIEAFF. CDR3 in DNA: TGTGCCAGCAGTTTATCCGCGGGGGGGCACATTGAAGCTTTCTTT.

V usage is TRBV5-5 and J usage is TRBJ1-6; no firm D call. Trimming shortened V by 0 bases and J by 7 bases, and 11 bases separated the two germline ends. This CDR3 has 15 residues. Per germline, CDR1 SGHKS and CDR2 YYEKEE (reference sequence). The CDR3 here is CASSLVPGSNSPLHF. In DNA, the CDR3 is TGTGCCAGCAGCTTGGTTCCAGGATCGAATTCACCCCTCCACTTT.

The chain links TRBV28 to TRBJ2-7, with 8 bases that match TRBD1. Germline V lookup: CDR1 MDHEN, CDR2 SYDVKM. Trimming at V came to 10 bases and at J to 4 bases, leaving 9 bases not matched to a gene. The length of the CDR3 is 13 residues. The CDR3 coding sequence is TGTGCCACCCACAGGGGGTCGGGATACGAGCAGTACTTC. This gives the protein CATHRGSGYEQYF.

The chain uses TRBV7-9 and TRBJ2-3; no clear D. The V end lost 0 bases, the J end lost 2 bases, and 6 bases lay between the germline ends. Germline V gives CDR1 SEHNR, CDR2 FQNEAQ (reference sequence). The CDR3 extends over 14 amino acids. The CDR3 sequence: CASSLASDTDTQYF. The CDR3 DNA reads TGTGCCAGCAGCTTAGCCTCAGACACAGATACGCAGTATTTT.

CDR3 loop: CASSIGSSTDTQYF. The CDR3 DNA is TGTGCCAGTAGTATAGGCTCTTCCACAGATACGCAGTATTTT. The rearrangement uses TRBV19 and TRBJ2-3, with D unclear. The CDR3 contains 14 residues. In germline, CDR1 is LNHDA, CDR2 SQIVND (reference sequence). V was cut by 1 base and J by 2 bases, with 7 bases left in between.

This sequence joins TRBV11-2 and TRBJ2-1, with D perhaps matching TRBD2 (5 bases). This CDR3 is built from 16 residues. Trimming removed 1 base at V and 7 bases at J, with 17 bases between. The germline CDR1 and CDR2 sequences are SGHAT and FQNNGV. CDR3 region: CASSLALGEKVNEQFF. The DNA for the CDR3 is TGTGCCAGCAGCTTAGCCCTCGGGGAAAAGGTTAATGAGCAGTTCTTC.

The chain has TRBV25-1 and TRBJ2-6; the D gene is possibly TRBD1 (5 bases). The CDR3 consists of 18 residues. Germline-derived CDR1 and CDR2 are MGHDK and SYGVNS. Trimming cost V 4 bases and J 5 bases, with 21 bases left between them. The CDR3: CASSAWLAGQSRANVLTF. The DNA of the CDR3 is TGTGCCAGCAGTGCATGGTTAGCTGGACAAAGTCGGGCCAACGTCCTGACTTTC.

This clone has only a few counts. The chain couples TRBV10-3 to TRBJ2-7, with TRBD2 matching 13 bases. CDR3 length: 17 residues. V was clipped by 6 bases and J by 6 bases; unmatched bases: 14. The germline V gene has CDR1 ENHRY and CDR2 SYGVKD. This CDR3 is CAISRGLAGVNGAEQYF. Written as DNA, the CDR3 is TGTGCCATCAGCCGAGGACTAGCGGGAGTAAACGGGGCCGAGCAGTACTTC.